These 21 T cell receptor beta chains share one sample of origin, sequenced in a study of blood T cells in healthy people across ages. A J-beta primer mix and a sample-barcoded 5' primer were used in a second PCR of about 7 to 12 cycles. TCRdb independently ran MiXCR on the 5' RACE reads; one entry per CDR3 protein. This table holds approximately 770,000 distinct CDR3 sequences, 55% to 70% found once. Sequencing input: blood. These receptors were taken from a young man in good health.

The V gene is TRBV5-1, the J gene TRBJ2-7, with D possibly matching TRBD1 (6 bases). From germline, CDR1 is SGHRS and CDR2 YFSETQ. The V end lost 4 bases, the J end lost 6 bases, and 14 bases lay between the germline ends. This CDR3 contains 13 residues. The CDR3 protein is CASSQQGQLEQYF. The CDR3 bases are TGCGCCAGCAGCCAACAGGGCCAACTCGAGCAGTACTTC.

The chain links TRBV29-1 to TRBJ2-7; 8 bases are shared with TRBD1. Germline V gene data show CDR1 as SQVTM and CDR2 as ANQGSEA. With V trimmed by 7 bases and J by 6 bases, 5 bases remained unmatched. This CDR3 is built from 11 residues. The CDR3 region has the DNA TGCAGCGCCGGGACAGGCCCCGAGCAGTACTTC. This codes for CSAGTGPEQYF.

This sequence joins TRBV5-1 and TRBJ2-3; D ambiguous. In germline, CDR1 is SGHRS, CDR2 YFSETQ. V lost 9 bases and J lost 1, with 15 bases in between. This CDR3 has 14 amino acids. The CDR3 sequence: CATRTGPGTDTQYF. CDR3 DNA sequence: TGCGCCACTCGGACGGGCCCGGGCACAGATACGCAGTATTTT.

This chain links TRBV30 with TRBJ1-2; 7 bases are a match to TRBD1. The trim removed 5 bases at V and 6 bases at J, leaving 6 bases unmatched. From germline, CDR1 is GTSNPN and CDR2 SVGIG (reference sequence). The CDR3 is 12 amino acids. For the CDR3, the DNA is TGTGCCTGGGCCGGGACAGATGATGGCTACACCTTC. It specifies CAWAGTDDGYTF.

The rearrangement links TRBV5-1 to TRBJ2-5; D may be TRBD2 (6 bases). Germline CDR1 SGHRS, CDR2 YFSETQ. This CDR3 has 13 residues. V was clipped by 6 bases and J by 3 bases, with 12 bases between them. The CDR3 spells CASKQTGEETQYF. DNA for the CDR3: TGCGCCAGCAAACAGACGGGGGAAGAGACCCAGTACTTC.

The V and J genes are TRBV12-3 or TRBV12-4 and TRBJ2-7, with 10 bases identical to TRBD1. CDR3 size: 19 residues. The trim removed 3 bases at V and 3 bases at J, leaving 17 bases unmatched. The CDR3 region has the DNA TGTGCCAGCAGTTTCGAGCCCTCGCGGGGTGGACAGGGGGGCTACGAGCAGTACTTC. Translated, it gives CASSFEPSRGGQGGYEQYF.

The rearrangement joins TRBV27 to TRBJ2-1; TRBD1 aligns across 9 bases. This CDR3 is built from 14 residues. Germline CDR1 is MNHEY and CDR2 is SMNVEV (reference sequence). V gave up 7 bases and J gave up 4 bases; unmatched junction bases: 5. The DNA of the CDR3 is TGTGCCAGCATCCGAGGGACAGGGTACAATGAGCAGTTCTTC. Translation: CASIRGTGYNEQFF.

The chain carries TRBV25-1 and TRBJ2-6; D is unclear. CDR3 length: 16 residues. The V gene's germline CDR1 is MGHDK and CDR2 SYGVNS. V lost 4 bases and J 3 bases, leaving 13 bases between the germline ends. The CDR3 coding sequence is TGTGCCAGCAGTGTAAAGGGAACCGGTGGGGCCAACGTCCTGACTTTC. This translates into CASSVKGTGGANVLTF.

CDR3 nucleotide sequence: TGTGCCAGCAGTGAAGGACTAGCGGGGGCAGAGACCCAGTACTTC. It codes for CASSEGLAGAETQYF. J is TRBJ2-5 and V is TRBV2; TRBD2 agrees at 12 bases. From germline, CDR1 is SNHLY and CDR2 FYNNEI. This CDR3 spans 15 amino acids. With 1 base clipped from V and 4 bases from J, the junction kept 1 base outside the gene matches. The whole variable domain, remainder taken from reference TRBV2 and TRBJ2-5, is EPEVTQTPSHQVTQMGQEVILRCVPISNHLYFYWYRQILGQKVEFLVSFYNNEISEKSEIFDDQFSVERPDGSNFTLKIRSTKLEDSAMYFCASSEGLAGAETQYFGPGTRLLVL.

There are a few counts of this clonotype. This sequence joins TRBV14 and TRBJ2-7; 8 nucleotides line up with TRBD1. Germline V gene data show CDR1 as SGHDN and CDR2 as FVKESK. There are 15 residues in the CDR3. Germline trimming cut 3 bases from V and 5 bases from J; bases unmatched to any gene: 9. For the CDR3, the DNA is TGTGCCAGCAGCCAGGCGGGACAGGACCAGGACGAGCAGTACTTC. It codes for CASSQAGQDQDEQYF.

DNA of the CDR3: TGTGCCAGCAGTTCGAGAGCCTGGGTTTGGCCCAAGTACTTC. Translated, it gives CASSSRAWVWPKYF. This rearrangement joins TRBV28 to TRBJ2-4; no firm D call. The germline V gene encodes CDR1 MDHEN and CDR2 SYDVKM. The CDR3 has 14 residues. The germline V and J ends were trimmed by 4 bases and 14 bases, with 21 bases remaining between them.

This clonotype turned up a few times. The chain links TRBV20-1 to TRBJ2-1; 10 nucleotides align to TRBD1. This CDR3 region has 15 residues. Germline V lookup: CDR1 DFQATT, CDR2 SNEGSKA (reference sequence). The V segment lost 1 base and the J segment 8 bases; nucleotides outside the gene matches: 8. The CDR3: CSARGRDRGWDEQFF. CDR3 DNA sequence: TGCAGTGCTAGAGGCCGGGACAGGGGTTGGGATGAGCAGTTCTTC.

Here the CDR3 DNA reads TGTGCCACCAACCCGACTAGCGGGAGCTACGAGCAGTACTTC. The encoded protein is CATNPTSGSYEQYF. The chain has TRBV2 and TRBJ2-7; TRBD2 agrees at 12 bases. Germline assignment: CDR1 SNHLY and CDR2 FYNNEI. This CDR3 contains 14 residues. V was clipped by 10 bases and J by 3 bases; unmatched bases: 7.

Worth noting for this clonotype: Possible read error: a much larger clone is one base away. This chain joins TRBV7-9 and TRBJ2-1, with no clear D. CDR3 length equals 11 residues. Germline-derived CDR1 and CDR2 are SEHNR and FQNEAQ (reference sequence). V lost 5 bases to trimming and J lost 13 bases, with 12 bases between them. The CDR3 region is CASSEVETQFF. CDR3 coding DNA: TGTGCCAGCAGCGAGGTAGAGACCCAGTTCTTC.

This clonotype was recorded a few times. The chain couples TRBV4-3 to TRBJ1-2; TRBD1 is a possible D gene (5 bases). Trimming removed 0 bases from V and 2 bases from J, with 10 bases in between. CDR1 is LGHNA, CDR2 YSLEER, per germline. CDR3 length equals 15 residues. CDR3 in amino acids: CASSQDKGSNYGYTF. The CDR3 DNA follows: TGCGCCAGCAGCCAAGATAAGGGGAGCAACTATGGCTACACCTTC.

The CDR3 here is CASRKMNTEAFF. The CDR3, as DNA: TGTGCCAGCAGGAAAATGAACACTGAAGCTTTCTTT. This sequence joins TRBV27 and TRBJ1-1; D ambiguous. The CDR3 is made up of 12 amino acids. CDR1 MNHEY and CDR2 SMNVEV come from the germline V gene (reference sequence). V was pared by 6 bases and J by 0 bases, with 5 bases between.

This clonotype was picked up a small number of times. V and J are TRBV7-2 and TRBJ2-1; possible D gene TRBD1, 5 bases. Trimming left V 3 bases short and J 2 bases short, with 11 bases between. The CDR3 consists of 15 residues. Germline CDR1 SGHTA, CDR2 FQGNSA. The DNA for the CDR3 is TGTGCCAGCAGCTTCTTAGGGGCCCCCTACAATGAGCAGTTCTTC. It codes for CASSFLGAPYNEQFF.

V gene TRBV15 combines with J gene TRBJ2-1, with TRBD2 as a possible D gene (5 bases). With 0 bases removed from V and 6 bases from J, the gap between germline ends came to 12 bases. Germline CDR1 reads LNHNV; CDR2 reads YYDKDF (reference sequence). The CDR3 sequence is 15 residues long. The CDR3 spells CATSRDRGWFNEQFF. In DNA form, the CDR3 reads TGTGCCACCAGCAGAGACCGAGGGTGGTTCAATGAGCAGTTCTTC. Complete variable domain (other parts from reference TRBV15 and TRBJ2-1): DAMVIQNPRYQVTQFGKPVTLSCSQTLNHNVMYWYQQKSSQAPKLLFHYYDKDFNNEADTPDNFQSRRPNTSFCFLDIRSPGLGDTAMYLCATSRDRGWFNEQFFGPGTRLTVL.

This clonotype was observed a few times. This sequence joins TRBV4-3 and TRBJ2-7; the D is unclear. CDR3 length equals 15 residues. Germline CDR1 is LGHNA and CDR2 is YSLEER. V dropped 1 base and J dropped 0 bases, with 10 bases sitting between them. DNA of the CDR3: TGCGCCAGCAGCCAAGGGACCGCGAGCTCCTACGAGCAGTACTTC. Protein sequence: CASSQGTASSYEQYF.

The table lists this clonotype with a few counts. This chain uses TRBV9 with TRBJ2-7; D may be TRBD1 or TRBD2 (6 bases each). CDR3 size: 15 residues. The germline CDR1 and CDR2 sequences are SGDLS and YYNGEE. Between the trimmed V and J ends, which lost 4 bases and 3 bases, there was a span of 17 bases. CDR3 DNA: TGTGCCAGCAGCCTCACCGGGGGCCTTGACTACGAGCAGTACTTC. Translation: CASSLTGGLDYEQYF.

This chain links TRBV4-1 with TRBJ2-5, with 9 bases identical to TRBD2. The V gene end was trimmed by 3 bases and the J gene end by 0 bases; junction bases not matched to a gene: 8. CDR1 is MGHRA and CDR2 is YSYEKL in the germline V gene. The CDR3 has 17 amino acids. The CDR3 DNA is TGCGCCAGCAGCCAGACCACCGGGACTAGCAACCAAGAGACCCAGTACTTC. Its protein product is CASSQTTGTSNQETQYF.